The clone carrying this T cell receptor (beta chain) appeared many times. Its antigen remains unidentified. TCRdb re-called the RT-PCR reads with MiXCR, one entry per CDR3 protein. The profile shows around 520,000 distinct CDR3 sequences, roughly 10% of them singletons. The entry originates in a study of response to subunit inactivated influenza vaccine. General study results and limits: It was the authors' suggestion that each seasonal influenza vaccination recruits few new T cells.

The sequenced sample was PBMCs from blood, obtained on the day of vaccination. The TCR was taken from a man aged 50 to 59 who received an inactivated influenza vaccine.

The CDR3 spells CASSLLGGGTQETQYF. The CDR3 nucleotides read TGTGCCAGCAGTTTACTTGGCGGGGGAACCCAAGAGACCCAGTACTTC. The chain uses TRBV12-3 or TRBV12-4 and TRBJ2-5; the match to TRBD2 covers 7 bases. V dropped 2 bases and J dropped 1; count of bases not matched to a gene: 7. The CDR3 loop spans 16 amino acids.